This section outlines one T cell receptor beta chain sequence together with its context. Its specificity is unknown. This entry comes from a study of CD8+ T cells in alopecia areata. Study-level background: Severity scoring for treated patients was based on the percentage of affected scalp area.

Treatment meaning: oral pan-JAK inhibitor, 5-10 mg twice daily. The authors extracted RNA and reverse transcribed it into cDNA as the sequencing template. Assay: immunoSEQ multiplex PCR; the TCRdb copy retains only in-frame clones and omits some. The table includes some 220,000 clones, more than 45% detected once. CDR3 length: 15 residues. Trimming at V came to 5 bases and at J to 6 bases, leaving 10 bases not matched to a gene. Germline V gene lookup returns CDR1 MNHEY and CDR2 SVGAGI. The study's findings and limits: Alphabeta T cells residing in normal skin are also sequenced in scalp samples.

This sequence originates from a human donor with alopecia areata. The sequenced sample was CD4+ T cells sorted from blood, obtained at week 4, from a patient treated with tofacitinib. The rearrangement joins TRBV6-5 to TRBJ1-2; 9 bases line up with TRBD1. The CDR3 protein is CASSPPTGGSNGYTF. As DNA, the CDR3 is TGTGCCAGCAGTCCCCCGACAGGGGGTTCGAATGGCTACACCTTC.